The sequence of this T cell receptor beta chain was determined in a study of siplizumab effects on memory and regulatory T cells. The study, taken as a whole, reports: The Treg-derived share of mappable alloreactive CD4+ clones averaged about 68% with siplizumab and 25% to 30% in controls. The study found naive T cells seemingly more diverse than memory cells and seemingly major alloresponse contributors. Proliferating Tregs from siplizumab cultures lacked functional confirmation of suppression.

Some clones are missing from TCRdb's copy, which holds only in-frame ones; the method was immunoSEQ multiplex PCR. This sample has about 100,000 clones, with 92% found just once. From germline, CDR1 is MNHEY and CDR2 SMNVEV (reference sequence). Trimming cost V 5 bases and J 7 bases, with 18 bases left between them. This CDR3 is built from 14 residues. On this clone: What it binds is unknown.

The TCR was taken from a human donor in good health. J is TRBJ2-7 and V is TRBV27, with D possibly TRBD1 on 6 matching bases. The sample was Tregs sorted from blood. CDR3 sequence (DNA): TGTGCCAGCAGTCAAGGACAGCCCGATGGGGAGCAGTACTTC. As protein: CASSQGQPDGEQYF.